This T cell receptor beta chain appears in the sequencing data of a study of Graves' ophthalmopathy and Graves' hyperthyroidism. Amplified TCR beta CDR3 regions were obtained using RNA transcripts as template. The workflow started with a first-round RT-PCR run with HTBI primers and then moved on to a second-round multiplex PCR. One entry per CDR3 protein results from TCRdb running MiXCR on the multiplex PCR reads. In the table there are 400,000 to 450,000 distinct CDR3 sequences, more than 20% of which are singletons. Germline V lookup: CDR1 DFQATT, CDR2 SNEGSKA (reference sequence). Trimming took 5 bases from V and 7 from J; bases not matched to a gene: 6. This CDR3 is built from 13 residues.

The chain couples TRBV20-1 to TRBJ2-7, with 12 bases fitting TRBD2. Sample: peripheral blood. This receptor was identified in a woman in her late teens or twenties with stable Graves' hyperthyroidism. CDR3 residues: CSAYTGLAGEQYF. CDR3 nucleotide sequence: TGCAGTGCTTATACGGGACTAGCGGGTGAGCAGTACTTC.